The clone carrying this T cell receptor beta chain has ten or more counts. The data were obtained in a study of T cells in Graves' hyperthyroidism and ophthalmopathy. Amplification targeted TCR beta CDR3 regions from RNA transcripts. HTBI primers were the set used in a first-round RT-PCR of the TCR CDR3. TCRdb reanalysed the multiplex PCR reads using MiXCR and keeps one entry per CDR3 protein. The sample shows 250,000 to 300,000 distinct CDR3 sequences, 13% of them seen only once. CDR3 length: 13 residues. Germline loops: CDR1 SGHTA, CDR2 FQGTGA. Trimming shortened V by 3 bases and J by 5 bases, and 8 bases separated the two germline ends.

This sequence originates from a woman younger than 45 with Graves' hyperthyroidism that later progressed to Graves' ophthalmopathy. The chain links TRBV7-3 to TRBJ2-1; the D gene is possibly TRBD2 (5 bases). Specimen: blood. In DNA form, the CDR3 reads TGTGCCAGCAGCTTCCCCGGGAACAATGAGCAGTTCTTC. The encoded protein is CASSFPGNNEQFF.